Listed here are 20 T cell receptor beta chains from one sample, sequenced in a study of blood T cell repertoires in COVID-19. The assay was immunoSEQ multiplex PCR, and TCRdb's table has in-frame clones only and misses some. The sample lists about 200,000 clones; less than 95% were seen once. The sample was peripheral blood. The receptor source for this set is a man aged 30-40 years with COVID-19, enrolled during active disease.

The chain has TRBV2 and TRBJ1-6; the D gene is possibly TRBD1 (5 bases). The CDR3 spans 13 residues. In germline, CDR1 is SNHLY, CDR2 FYNNEI. The V gene lost 8 bases and the J gene lost 7 bases, with 12 bases spanning the gap. CDR3 residues: CASGQGGNSPLHF. In DNA, the CDR3 is TGTGCCAGCGGGCAGGGTGGGAATTCACCCCTCCACTTT.

The chain employs TRBV5-1 and TRBJ2-2; D possibly corresponds to TRBD1 (6 bases). This CDR3 has 15 residues. Germline CDR1 is SGHRS and CDR2 is YFSETQ. Trimming removed 2 bases at V and 6 bases at J, with 14 bases between. CDR3 loop: CASSLGSGVAGELFF. The CDR3 nucleotides read TGCGCCAGCAGCTTAGGTTCAGGGGTAGCCGGGGAGCTGTTTTTT.

This chain links TRBV24-1 with TRBJ1-3; TRBD1 matches 8 bases. The CDR3 extends over 19 amino acids. The germline V gene has CDR1 KGHDR and CDR2 SFDVKD. Germline trimming cut 0 bases from V and 2 bases from J; bases unmatched to any gene: 11. In DNA form, the CDR3 reads TGTGCCACCAGTGATTTGAGTTGGGGCAGGGGGCTTGCTGGAAACACCATATATTTT. Residues: CATSDLSWGRGLAGNTIYF.

As to this clone: The same CDR3 can be traced to other DNA sequences in this sample. The chain combines TRBV5-1 with TRBJ1-2; possibly TRBD1 for D (5 bases). Per germline, CDR1 SGHRS and CDR2 YFSETQ. This CDR3 is 14 amino acids long. V was clipped by 0 bases and J by 3 bases, with 9 bases between them. DNA for the CDR3: TGCGCCAGCAGCTTGGGGGGCGGCGACTATGGCTACACCTTC. Its translation is CASSLGGGDYGYTF.

V is TRBV6-5 and J is TRBJ1-2; tentatively, D is TRBD1 (6 bases). Germline CDR1 and CDR2: MNHEY and SVGAGI. Trimming shortened V by 2 bases and J by 2 bases, and 6 bases separated the two germline ends. This CDR3 is built from 13 residues. The CDR3 sequence: CASSYDRNYGYTF. The CDR3 coding sequence is TGTGCCAGCAGTTACGACAGGAACTATGGCTACACCTTC.

The chain is built from TRBV5-1 and TRBJ1-6; 8 nucleotides line up with TRBD1. With V trimmed by 3 bases and J by 5 bases, 1 base remained unmatched. Germline V CDR1 and CDR2: SGHRS, YFSETQ. The length of the CDR3 is 14 residues. CDR3 loop: CASSSTGDNSPLHF. CDR3 DNA sequence: TGCGCCAGCAGCTCGACAGGGGATAATTCACCCCTCCACTTT.

The chain is built from TRBV6-5 and TRBJ1-2; 7 positions match TRBD1. The CDR3 is 12 amino acids. V was pared by 6 bases and J by 9 bases, with 7 bases of the junction left unmatched. CDR1 is MNHEY and CDR2 is SVGAGI in the germline V gene. Here the CDR3 reads CASSHADRSYTF. The CDR3 DNA sequence: TGTGCCAGCAGCCACGCGGACAGGAGCTACACCTTC.

The chain recombines TRBV6-5 with TRBJ1-2; 9 positions agree with TRBD1. The CDR3 has 14 residues. Trimming at V came to 4 bases and at J to 5 bases, leaving 5 bases not matched to a gene. In germline, CDR1 is MNHEY, CDR2 SVGAGI. CDR3 in DNA: TGTGCCAGCAGTTGGACAGGGGCCCTATATGGCTACACCTTC. The encoded protein is CASSWTGALYGYTF.

Only one count was recorded for this clone. The chain carries TRBV10-3 and TRBJ1-5, with a weak D call TRBD1 (5 bases). The germline V gene encodes CDR1 ENHRY and CDR2 SYGVKD. The CDR3 runs to 19 residues. V gave up 2 bases and J gave up 7 bases, with 27 bases separating them. The CDR3 loop reads CAISEPSSRTPGGRQPQHF. In DNA form, the CDR3 reads TGTGCCATCAGTGAGCCCAGTAGTAGAACCCCGGGGGGTAGGCAGCCCCAGCATTTT.

The chain has TRBV27 and TRBJ2-7, with TRBD1 matching over 8 bases. Unmatched junction bases numbered 6, after V lost 3 bases and J lost 5 bases. The germline CDR1 and CDR2 sequences are MNHEY and SMNVEV (reference sequence). This CDR3 spans 14 amino acids. The CDR3 DNA is TGTGCCAGCAGTTTTCAGGGGGCCGTCGACGAGCAGTACTTC. It yields the protein CASSFQGAVDEQYF.

The sample holds a few counts of this clone. The chain employs TRBV10-3 and TRBJ2-1; D call uncertain. V dropped 3 bases and J dropped 3 bases, with 12 bases sitting between them. This CDR3 is 15 amino acids long. The germline gives CDR1 ENHRY, CDR2 SYGVKD. CDR3 DNA: TGTGCCATCAGTGACAAAGGCGGAGACTACAATGAGCAGTTCTTC. It translates to CAISDKGGDYNEQFF.

The J gene is TRBJ2-7, the V gene TRBV7-2; 7 bases fit TRBD1. Germline V gene sequence: CDR1 SGHTA, CDR2 FQGNSA. The CDR3 loop spans 14 amino acids. Trimming removed 3 bases from V and 1 base from J; junction bases left unmatched: 3. The CDR3 coding sequence is TGTGCCAGCAGCTTCGGGACAGCTTCCTACGAGCAGTACTTC. Its protein product is CASSFGTASYEQYF.

V is TRBV7-9 and J is TRBJ1-4; possibly TRBD1 for D (5 bases). Germline V gives CDR1 SEHNR, CDR2 FQNEAQ (reference sequence). The CDR3 has 15 amino acids. With 1 base removed from V and 6 bases from J, the gap between germline ends came to 12 bases. CDR3 loop: CASSLGQGGDEKLFF. DNA of the CDR3: TGTGCCAGCAGCTTAGGGCAGGGCGGAGATGAAAAACTGTTTTTT. Looking up the rest from reference TRBV7-9 and TRBJ1-4 gives the full variable domain: DTGVSQNPRHKITKRGQNVTFRCDPISEHNRLYWYRQTLGQGPEFLTYFQNEAQLEKSRLLSDRFSAERPKGSFSTLEIQRTEQGDSAMYLCASSLGQGGDEKLFFGSGTQLSVL.

The chain has TRBV24-1 and TRBJ2-5; no definite D call. Germline CDR1 and CDR2: KGHDR and SFDVKD. CDR3 size: 14 residues. V dropped 2 bases and J dropped 1 base, with 7 bases sitting between them. DNA for the CDR3: TGTGCCACCAGTGATTCTGAGAGCCAAGAGACCCAGTACTTC. Residues: CATSDSESQETQYF.

The chain joins TRBV6-5 to TRBJ1-2; 9 bases align to TRBD1. V lost 0 bases, J lost 4 bases, and 0 bases stayed unmatched. The V gene's germline CDR1 is MNHEY and CDR2 SVGAGI. The CDR3 spans 14 residues. For the CDR3, the DNA is TGTGCCAGCAGTTACTCGGGACAGGGCTATGGCTACACCTTC. Its translation is CASSYSGQGYGYTF.

This sequence joins TRBV19 and TRBJ2-1; 8 nucleotides line up with TRBD2. CDR1 is LNHDA and CDR2 is SQIVND in the germline V gene (reference sequence). CDR3 size: 16 residues. J lost 3 bases, V lost 2 bases, and 6 bases had no gene match. The CDR3 loop is CASSISIAGYYNEQFF. The CDR3 DNA follows: TGTGCCAGTAGTATATCCATAGCGGGGTACTACAATGAGCAGTTCTTC.

This clone was recorded once. Here the CDR3 DNA reads TGCGCCAGCAGCCCGGGACTCCTCTCCTACGAGCAGTACTTC. Protein: CASSPGLLSYEQYF. V is TRBV4-1 and J is TRBJ2-7; a possible D gene is TRBD2 (6 bases). Deletions cut 4 bases from V and 0 bases from J, with 10 bases between. Germline assignment: CDR1 MGHRA and CDR2 YSYEKL. This CDR3 spans 14 amino acids.

The gene calls are TRBV24-1 and TRBJ2-1; TRBD2 agrees at 11 bases. The CDR3 covers 18 residues. CDR1 and CDR2 from the germline V gene are KGHDR and SFDVKD. Unmatched junction bases numbered 12, after V lost 9 bases and J lost 0 bases. DNA of the CDR3: TGTGCCACCCCCGCGGGACTAGCGGCTAATAGCTCCTACAATGAGCAGTTCTTC. Encoded protein: CATPAGLAANSSYNEQFF.

The V call is TRBV5-5, the J call TRBJ2-7; TRBD1 aligns across 7 bases. The CDR3 runs 15 residues. V gave up 7 bases and J gave up 3 bases; unmatched junction bases: 13. The germline gives CDR1 SGHKS, CDR2 YYEKEE (reference sequence). The CDR3: CASGFPDRVSYEQYF. DNA of the CDR3: TGTGCCAGCGGATTCCCTGACAGGGTGAGCTACGAGCAGTACTTC.

The chain recombines TRBV5-1 with TRBJ2-5, with 10 positions matching TRBD2. The CDR3 has 15 amino acids. V lost 4 bases to trimming and J lost 4 bases; unmatched junction nucleotides: 7. Germline V lookup: CDR1 SGHRS, CDR2 YFSETQ. The CDR3 protein is CASSRSGGAVETQYF. DNA for the CDR3: TGCGCCAGCAGCAGGAGCGGGGGGGCAGTAGAGACCCAGTACTTC.